The 10 T cell receptor beta chains given below trace back to one sample, sequenced in a study of blood T cells in healthy people across ages. The use of a sample-barcoded 5' primer and a J-beta primer mix characterized a second PCR of 7 to 11 cycles. TCRdb called the 5' RACE reads again in MiXCR, with one record for every CDR3 protein. The sample lists 1.5 million to 2 million distinct CDR3 sequences, roughly 30% occurring once. Specimen: blood. Every receptor here comes from a woman between 25 and 40 years old in good health.

The J gene is TRBJ2-2, the V gene TRBV3-1; D uncertain. Germline V gives CDR1 LGHDT, CDR2 YNNKEL (reference sequence). CDR3 length equals 15 residues. V was trimmed by 2 bases and J by 6 bases, leaving 13 bases between them. CDR3 region: CASSQRVTGPGELFF. CDR3 nucleotides: TGTGCCAGCAGCCAACGGGTTACGGGCCCCGGGGAGCTGTTTTTT. The full variable domain, in which reference TRBV3-1 and TRBJ2-2 provide the parts outside the CDR3, is DTAVSQTPKYLVTQMGNDKSIKCEQNLGHDTMYWYKQDSKKFLKIMFSYNNKELIINETVPNRFSPKSPDKAHLNLHINSLELGDSAVYFCASSQRVTGPGELFFGEGSRLTVL.

The V and J genes are TRBV15 and TRBJ2-3; D perhaps matches TRBD1 (5 bases). Germline CDR1 reads LNHNV; CDR2 reads YYDKDF (reference sequence). The CDR3 spans 14 residues. The V and J ends lost 4 bases and 4 bases respectively, with 12 bases between them. This CDR3 is CATSTEGAADTQYF. Here the CDR3 DNA reads TGTGCCACCAGCACGGAAGGGGCTGCAGATACGCAGTATTTT.

This sequence joins TRBV2 and TRBJ2-1, with unresolved D. Looked up from germline, CDR1 is SNHLY and CDR2 is FYNNEI. The V end lost 3 bases, the J end lost 3 bases, and 12 bases lay between the germline ends. The CDR3 extends over 15 amino acids. CDR3 sequence: CASSDSERIYNEQFF. The CDR3 DNA sequence: TGTGCCAGCAGTGATTCAGAACGGATCTACAATGAGCAGTTCTTC.

The CDR3 sequence: CASSAQASSGGTDTQYF. The CDR3 nucleotides read TGTGCCAGCAGCGCCCAAGCAAGTAGCGGGGGCACAGATACGCAGTATTTT. The V call is TRBV7-3, the J call TRBJ2-3, with 8 bases aligning to TRBD2. V dropped 5 bases and J dropped 1; count of bases not matched to a gene: 11. The CDR3 is 17 amino acids. Germline lookup yields CDR1 SGHTA and CDR2 FQGTGA.

The chain couples TRBV12-3 or TRBV12-4 to TRBJ2-2, with TRBD2 matching 8 bases. The CDR3 covers 15 residues. With 2 bases clipped from V and 5 bases from J, the junction kept 4 bases outside the gene matches. CDR3 residues: CASSLTAGGTGELFF. CDR3 nucleotide sequence: TGTGCCAGCAGTTTAACGGCGGGGGGTACCGGGGAGCTGTTTTTT.

There are a few counts of this clonotype. V and J are TRBV2 and TRBJ2-7, with 8 bases matching TRBD1. V lost 7 bases to trimming and J lost 3 bases; unmatched junction nucleotides: 8. The CDR3 is made up of 14 amino acids. Per germline, CDR1 SNHLY and CDR2 FYNNEI. This CDR3 is CASTSGTGDYEQYF. DNA of the CDR3: TGTGCCAGCACCTCCGGGACAGGAGACTACGAGCAGTACTTC.

This clonotype appeared a single time. The chain joins TRBV9 to TRBJ2-6; D assignment may be TRBD1 or TRBD2 (5 bases each). Per the germline V gene, CDR1 is SGDLS and CDR2 is YYNGEE. V lost 2 bases to trimming and J lost 0 bases, with 6 bases between them. This CDR3 has 15 residues. The CDR3 here is CASSVGTSGANVLTF. CDR3 coding DNA: TGTGCCAGCAGCGTGGGGACCTCTGGGGCCAACGTCCTGACTTTC.

This clonotype occurred many times. The chain has TRBV5-1 and TRBJ2-1, with 9 bases identical to TRBD1. The CDR3 spans 15 residues. From germline, CDR1 is SGHRS and CDR2 YFSETQ. Trimming at V came to 0 bases and at J to 7 bases, leaving 5 bases not matched to a gene. The CDR3 loop reads CASSLEGQGLNEQFF. The CDR3 DNA reads TGCGCCAGCAGCTTGGAGGGACAGGGTCTTAATGAGCAGTTCTTC.

In regard to this clonotype: A much more abundant neighbour one base away suggests this may be a read error. This chain links TRBV7-6 with TRBJ2-5; 10 nucleotides align to TRBD1. The DNA end lines up better with TRBJ2-7; the J call may be wrong. The CDR3 covers 15 residues. Germline loops: CDR1 SGHVS, CDR2 FNYEAQ. CDR3 DNA sequence: TGTGCCAGCAACTCATGGGGGACAGGGGAGTACGAGCAGTACTTC. Residues: CASNSWGTGEYEQYF.

This chain joins TRBV5-4 and TRBJ1-2; a weak D match, TRBD1 (5 bases). This CDR3 has 16 amino acids. Germline V gene lookup returns CDR1 SGHNT and CDR2 YYREEE (reference sequence). Trimming shortened V by 4 bases and J by 4 bases, and 20 bases separated the two germline ends. Written as DNA, the CDR3 is TGTGCCAGCAGCCAAGGGTGGGACGGACGGAGCTATGGCTACACCTTC. This sequence encodes CASSQGWDGRSYGYTF.